The 32 T cell receptor beta chains given below trace back to one sample, sequenced in a study of Graves' ophthalmopathy and Graves' hyperthyroidism. Scientists amplified the TCR beta CDR3 regions from RNA transcripts. Following a first-round RT-PCR that used HTBI primers, a second-round multiplex PCR was carried out. TCRdb processed the multiplex PCR reads anew with MiXCR; each CDR3 protein has one entry. The sample lists hundreds of thousands of distinct CDR3 sequences; approximately 15% were seen once. The sample consisted of peripheral blood. The receptors were sampled from a woman younger than 30 with stable Graves' hyperthyroidism.

This clonotype was seen at least ten times. The chain has TRBV6-2 or TRBV6-3 and TRBJ2-7; TRBD1 matches 8 bases. This CDR3 spans 15 amino acids. Germline trimming cut 6 bases from V and 0 bases from J; bases unmatched to any gene: 7. The germline CDR1 and CDR2 sequences are MNHEY and SVGEGT. The chain's CDR3 is CASSRRQGSSYEQYF. CDR3 nucleotides: TGTGCCAGCAGCAGAAGACAGGGGTCCTCCTACGAGCAGTACTTC.

This clonotype was seen a few times. V gene TRBV19 combines with J gene TRBJ1-1, with D uncertain. Germline values: CDR1 LNHDA, CDR2 SQIVND (reference sequence). The CDR3 is 15 residues long. Trimming removed 2 bases at V and 1 base at J, with 11 bases between. CDR3 nucleotide sequence: TGTGCCAGTAGTATAATCCCCTCGAAGAACACTGAAGCTTTCTTT. Protein product: CASSIIPSKNTEAFF.

There are many counts of this clonotype. DNA for the CDR3: TGTGCCAGCAGTACTCCTCCAGGGTCGGATAATTCACCCCTCCACTTT. Translated: CASSTPPGSDNSPLHF. J is TRBJ1-6 and V is TRBV27; D is perhaps TRBD1 (5 bases). Trimming took 5 bases from V and 5 from J, leaving 16 bases between them. Per the germline V gene, CDR1 is MNHEY and CDR2 is SMNVEV (reference sequence). The CDR3 totals 16 residues.

This clonotype was recorded at least ten times. CDR3 coding DNA: TGTGCCAGCAGCCCGGGACTAGCGGCCCCCGGGACCCAGTACTTC. Translation: CASSPGLAAPGTQYF. This chain connects TRBV7-2 to TRBJ2-5; TRBD2 agrees at 11 bases. With 5 bases clipped from V and 7 bases from J, the junction kept 9 bases outside the gene matches. CDR3 length: 15 amino acids. The germline CDR1 and CDR2 sequences are SGHTA and FQGNSA.

In its sample, this clonotype was seen many times. The V and J genes are TRBV9 and TRBJ1-6; possible D gene TRBD1, 5 bases. V was pared by 4 bases and J by 8 bases, with 16 bases between. Germline-derived CDR1 and CDR2 are SGDLS and YYNGEE. CDR3 size: 15 residues. In nucleotides, the CDR3 is TGTGCCAGCAGCTCCCGGGACCTAGGTGATTCACCCCTCCACTTT. Translation gives CASSSRDLGDSPLHF.

This clonotype appeared a single time. Possible read error: a much larger clone is one base away. Since no conserved phenylalanine or tryptophan closes the CDR3, a read error is the likely cause. J is TRBJ2-7 and V is TRBV13; D is unclear. Trimming shortened V by 2 bases and J by 0 bases, and 5 bases separated the two germline ends. This CDR3 contains 13 residues. Germline CDR1 PRHDT, CDR2 FYEKMQ (reference sequence). CDR3 in amino acids: CASSLTYSYEQYY. CDR3 nucleotides: TGTGCCAGCAGCTTAACATACTCCTACGAGCAGTACTAC.

This clonotype has ten or more counts. This sequence joins TRBV5-5 and TRBJ1-1; D unclear. This CDR3 has 12 residues. CDR1 and CDR2 (germline): SGHKS, YYEKEE (reference sequence). V shed 0 bases and J shed 6 bases, with 6 bases lying between them. CDR3 protein: CASSLGLAEAFF. The CDR3 DNA is TGTGCCAGCAGCTTGGGATTGGCTGAAGCTTTCTTT.

This clonotype was detected ten times or more. The chain's CDR3 is CASRPDSLQETQYF. The CDR3 DNA follows: TGTGCCAGCAGACCGGACAGCCTCCAAGAGACCCAGTACTTC. This chain links TRBV6-1 with TRBJ2-5; tentatively, D is TRBD1 (6 bases). The CDR3 contains 14 residues. V shed 6 bases and J shed 1 base, with 12 bases lying between them. Germline values: CDR1 MNHNS, CDR2 SASEGT.

The chain joins TRBV9 to TRBJ2-7; 8 positions match TRBD1. The CDR3 contains 15 residues. Looked up from germline, CDR1 is SGDLS and CDR2 is YYNGEE. Trimming took 3 bases from V and 6 from J; bases not matched to a gene: 11. The CDR3 region has the DNA TGTGCCAGCAGCGGGGTCCCAGGGGGCCGGGGCGAGCAGTACTTC. Encoded protein: CASSGVPGGRGEQYF. Drawing the rest from reference TRBV9 and TRBJ2-7, the complete variable domain is DSGVTQTPKHLITATGQRVTLRCSPRSGDLSVYWYQQSLDQGLQFLIQYYNGEERAKGNILERFSAQQFPDLHSELNLSSLELGDSALYFCASSGVPGGRGEQYFGPGTRLTVT.

The rearrangement joins TRBV20-1 to TRBJ2-2, with D hard to call. The CDR3 runs 13 residues. Germline V gene lookup returns CDR1 DFQATT and CDR2 SNEGSKA (reference sequence). Trimming took 2 bases from V and 1 from J, leaving 5 bases between them. The chain's CDR3 is CSARIGNTGELFF. The CDR3 DNA follows: TGCAGTGCTAGAATAGGGAACACCGGGGAGCTGTTTTTT.

This clonotype was detected a few times. The chain has TRBV11-1 and TRBJ2-7; D remains unclear. CDR1 and CDR2 from the germline V gene are SGHAT and FQDESV (reference sequence). Trimming shortened V by 1 base and J by 0 bases, and 16 bases separated the two germline ends. This CDR3 region has 17 residues. The CDR3: CASSLELSASSSYEQYF. CDR3 bases: TGTGCCAGCAGCTTAGAGTTGTCCGCCAGTAGCTCCTACGAGCAGTACTTC.

This clonotype was observed at least ten times. V is TRBV5-1 and J is TRBJ1-1; possibly TRBD1 for D (5 bases). The CDR3 is 13 residues long. Trimming left V 6 bases short and J 4 bases short, with 13 bases between. The germline V gene encodes CDR1 SGHRS and CDR2 YFSETQ. The CDR3 is CASIFQGSTEAFF. Here the CDR3 DNA reads TGCGCCAGCATTTTCCAGGGTTCCACTGAAGCTTTCTTT.

This clonotype was observed at least ten times. The V gene is TRBV9, the J gene TRBJ2-6; D uncertain. The CDR3 is 16 amino acids. The germline V gene encodes CDR1 SGDLS and CDR2 YYNGEE. The V and J ends lost 4 bases and 2 bases respectively, with 13 bases between them. This chain's CDR3 is CASSLEGSAGANVLTF. CDR3 sequence (DNA): TGTGCCAGCAGCCTCGAAGGCTCCGCTGGGGCCAACGTCCTGACTTTC.

This clonotype was detected ten times or more. V gene TRBV14 combines with J gene TRBJ1-1; unclear D gene. The germline V gene has CDR1 SGHDN and CDR2 FVKESK. The CDR3 contains 14 residues. Trimming removed 4 bases at V and 1 base at J, with 10 bases between. CDR3 protein: CASSPRRRNTEAFF. CDR3 sequence (DNA): TGTGCCAGCAGCCCTCGGAGACGGAACACTGAAGCTTTCTTT. The full variable domain, with the rest looked up from reference TRBV14 and TRBJ1-1, is EAGVTQFPSHSVIEKGQTVTLRCDPISGHDNLYWYRRVMGKEIKFLLHFVKESKQDESGMPNNRFLAERTGGTYSTLKVQPAELEDSGVYFCASSPRRRNTEAFFGQGTRLTVV.

Many counts were recorded for this clonotype. The CDR3 region has the DNA TGTGCCAGCAGCTTAATGCCGGGTTCTAGGAGAGAGACCCAGTACTTC. Encoded protein: CASSLMPGSRRETQYF. The chain joins TRBV7-2 to TRBJ2-5; D is uncertain. Germline CDR1 SGHTA, CDR2 FQGNSA. V shed 2 bases and J shed 4 bases, with 17 bases lying between them. The CDR3 contains 16 residues. Together with reference TRBV7-2 and TRBJ2-5, the CDR3 gives the full variable domain: GAGVSQSPSNKVTEKGKDVELRCDPISGHTALYWYRQSLGQGLEFLIYFQGNSAPDKSGLPSDRFSAERTGGSVSTLTIQRTQQEDSAVYLCASSLMPGSRRETQYFGPGTRLLVL.

J is TRBJ1-1 and V is TRBV11-2, with a tentative D call TRBD1 (6 bases). Per the germline V gene, CDR1 is SGHAT and CDR2 is FQNNGV. The length of the CDR3 is 16 residues. V lost 6 bases and J 0 bases, leaving 17 bases between the germline ends. CDR3 sequence: CASRPTRGGMNTEAFF. The CDR3 DNA follows: TGTGCCAGCAGACCCACGAGGGGGGGCATGAACACTGAAGCTTTCTTT.

The chain has TRBV11-2 and TRBJ2-1; D may be TRBD1 (5 bases). Germline-derived CDR1 and CDR2 are SGHAT and FQNNGV. Trimming shortened V by 5 bases and J by 8 bases, and 19 bases separated the two germline ends. The CDR3 spans 15 residues. CDR3 sequence reads: CASSPQGEGSDEQFF. CDR3 bases: TGTGCCAGCAGCCCCCAAGGGGAAGGGTCGGATGAGCAGTTCTTC.

This clonotype appeared many times. The V and J genes are TRBV6-2 or TRBV6-3 and TRBJ1-1, with D maybe TRBD1 (6 bases). The CDR3 is 12 amino acids. Trimming cost V 9 bases and J 4 bases, with 12 bases left between them. CDR1 MNHEY and CDR2 SVGEGT come from the germline V gene. DNA for the CDR3: TGTGCCAGTTTAACAGGGCGCACTGAAGCTTTCTTT. Protein sequence: CASLTGRTEAFF.

This clonotype has a count of ten or more. The genes are TRBV12-3 or TRBV12-4 and TRBJ1-1, with unresolved D. The CDR3 consists of 14 residues. Deletions cut 3 bases from V and 1 base from J, with 9 bases between. The CDR3 loop reads CASSFPTRNTEAFF. As DNA, the CDR3 is TGTGCCAGCAGTTTTCCCACACGGAACACTGAAGCTTTCTTT.

This clonotype was seen repeatedly, ten times or more. The V gene is TRBV12-3 or TRBV12-4, the J gene TRBJ2-7; TRBD1 aligns across 7 bases. This CDR3 is 14 amino acids long. With V trimmed by 7 bases and J by 2 bases, 8 bases remained unmatched. The CDR3 sequence is CASTPTTGAYEQYF. CDR3 bases: TGTGCCAGCACCCCAACCACAGGGGCCTACGAGCAGTACTTC.

This chain links TRBV12-5 with TRBJ2-2; D is unclear. Germline V gives CDR1 LGHNT, CDR2 FRNRAP. V shed 2 bases and J shed 3 bases, with 13 bases lying between them. The length of the CDR3 is 16 residues. CDR3 loop: CASGLLSGEDTGELFF. In DNA, the CDR3 is TGTGCTAGTGGTTTGTTATCAGGAGAGGACACCGGGGAGCTGTTTTTT.

At least ten counts were recorded for this clonotype. The rearrangement uses TRBV6-2 or TRBV6-3 and TRBJ2-7; unclear D gene. The CDR3 runs 12 residues. V gave up 2 bases and J gave up 1 base, with 3 bases separating them. CDR1 is MNHEY and CDR2 is SVGEGT in the germline V gene. The CDR3 nucleotides read TGTGCCAGCAGTTACCCATCCTACGAGCAGTACTTC. Its protein is CASSYPSYEQYF.

The rearrangement uses TRBV19 and TRBJ2-4, with D maybe TRBD2 (5 bases). From germline, CDR1 is LNHDA and CDR2 SQIVND (reference sequence). Trimming pared 1 base from V and 0 bases from J, leaving 16 bases between. The CDR3 consists of 18 residues. CDR3 protein: CASSIAAASPRAKNIQYF. CDR3 in DNA: TGTGCCAGTAGTATAGCAGCGGCCAGTCCCCGAGCCAAAAACATTCAGTACTTC.

This clonotype appeared many times. The chain recombines TRBV29-1 with TRBJ2-6; D is ambiguous. The CDR3 covers 14 residues. Trimming pared 3 bases from V and 3 bases from J, leaving 9 bases between. The germline V gene encodes CDR1 SQVTM and CDR2 ANQGSEA. The CDR3 region is CSVEWFDGANVLTF. In nucleotides, the CDR3 is TGCAGCGTTGAGTGGTTCGATGGGGCCAACGTCCTGACTTTC.

J is TRBJ1-6 and V is TRBV20-1; a possible D gene is TRBD1 (5 bases). The CDR3 contains 15 residues. The V gene lost 0 bases and the J gene lost 9 bases, with 15 bases spanning the gap. From germline, CDR1 is DFQATT and CDR2 SNEGSKA (reference sequence). The CDR3 coding sequence is TGCAGTGCTAGAGATTACGACAGTCGTTTTTCACCCCTCCACTTT. Protein: CSARDYDSRFSPLHF.

This clonotype was seen repeatedly, ten times or more. V usage is TRBV7-9 and J usage is TRBJ1-2; D perhaps matches TRBD1 (5 bases). V dropped 2 bases and J dropped 4 bases, with 11 bases sitting between them. The CDR3 has 14 residues. From germline, CDR1 is SEHNR and CDR2 FQNEAQ (reference sequence). The CDR3 coding sequence is TGTGCCAGCAGCTTAACGTCAGGGTCCTATGGCTACACCTTC. Its protein product is CASSLTSGSYGYTF.

Concerning this clonotype: This sequence may be a read error, since a much larger clone differs from it by one base. This chain uses TRBV20-1 with TRBJ1-6; possibly TRBD1 for D (6 bases). This CDR3 contains 16 residues. Per germline, CDR1 DFQATT and CDR2 SNEGSKA (reference sequence). Here the CDR3 DNA reads TGCAGTGCTAGAGATGCGGGGGGGGGCCAGAATTCACTCCTCCACTTT. Protein sequence: CSARDAGGGQNSLLHF.

This clonotype was recorded many times. This sequence joins TRBV7-3 and TRBJ2-2, with 8 positions matching TRBD2. CDR3 size: 14 residues. Germline values: CDR1 SGHTA, CDR2 FQGTGA. Trimming at V came to 5 bases and at J to 5 bases, leaving 4 bases not matched to a gene. CDR3 amino acids: CASSTSGGTGELFF. The DNA for the CDR3 is TGTGCCAGCAGCACAAGCGGGGGAACCGGGGAGCTGTTTTTT. Full variable domain (missing parts from reference TRBV7-3 and TRBJ2-2): GAGVSQTPSNKVTEKGKYVELRCDPISGHTALYWYRQSLGQGPEFLIYFQGTGAADDSGLPNDRFFAVRPEGSVSTLKIQRTERGDSAVYLCASSTSGGTGELFFGEGSRLTVL.

This CDR3 reads CASSLSRGGYSNQPQHF. CDR3 nucleotides: TGTGCCAGCAGTTTATCGCGGGGGGGATATAGCAATCAGCCCCAGCATTTT. The chain combines TRBV27 with TRBJ1-5, with D possibly TRBD1 on 5 matching bases. The CDR3 covers 17 residues. Trimming removed 0 bases from V and 0 bases from J, with 12 bases in between. Germline V gene sequence: CDR1 MNHEY, CDR2 SMNVEV (reference sequence).

This clonotype has just a few counts. This sequence joins TRBV20-1 and TRBJ1-1; 7 nucleotides align to TRBD1. The CDR3 spans 14 residues. Germline CDR1 DFQATT, CDR2 SNEGSKA (reference sequence). The trim removed 3 bases at V and 1 base at J, leaving 5 bases unmatched. The CDR3 here is CSASLRQGNTEAFF. CDR3 sequence (DNA): TGCAGTGCTAGCCTCAGACAGGGGAACACTGAAGCTTTCTTT.

This sequence joins TRBV5-1 and TRBJ2-2; TRBD2 aligns across 7 bases. The germline CDR1 and CDR2 sequences are SGHRS and YFSETQ. CDR3 length: 16 amino acids. The ends lost 0 bases at V and 4 bases at J; junction bases unmatched: 6. Here the CDR3 reads CASSLARLAGTGELFF. The DNA for the CDR3 is TGCGCCAGCAGCTTGGCCCGACTAGCAGGCACCGGGGAGCTGTTTTTT.

This clonotype was seen only a few times. This chain uses TRBV29-1 with TRBJ2-7; the D gene is possibly TRBD1 (6 bases). The CDR3 sequence is 16 residues long. CDR1 and CDR2 (germline): SQVTM, ANQGSEA. The ends were cut back, 3 bases at V and 0 bases at J, with 18 bases in the middle. The CDR3 DNA sequence: TGCAGCGTTGAGCTCCCGGGCTGGGACATCTCCTACGAGCAGTACTTC. Its translation is CSVELPGWDISYEQYF.